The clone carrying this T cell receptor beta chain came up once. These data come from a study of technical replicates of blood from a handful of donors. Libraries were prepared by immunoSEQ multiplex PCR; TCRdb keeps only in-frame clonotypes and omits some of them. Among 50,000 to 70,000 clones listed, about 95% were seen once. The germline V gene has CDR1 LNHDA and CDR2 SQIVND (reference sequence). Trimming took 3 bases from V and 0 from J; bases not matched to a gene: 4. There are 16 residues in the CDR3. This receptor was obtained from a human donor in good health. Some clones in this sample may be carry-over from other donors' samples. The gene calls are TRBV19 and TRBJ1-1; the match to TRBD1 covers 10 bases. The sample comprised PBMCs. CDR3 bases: TGTGCCAGTAGTATGGGACAGGGGAGGGTGAACACTGAAGCTTTCTTT. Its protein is CASSMGQGRVNTEAFF.